One and the same sample provided the 15 T cell receptor beta chains below, sequenced in a study of blood T cell repertoires in COVID-19. Profiling relied on immunoSEQ multiplex PCR, and the TCRdb table lists in-frame clones only, not all of them. The sample records 200,000 to 250,000 clones, 70% to 90% being singletons. What was sequenced was peripheral blood. The receptors derive from a man aged 40-49 years with acute or convalescent COVID-19.

The CDR3 sequence: CASSERRWDTEAFF. The CDR3 DNA reads as TGTGCCAGCAGTGAACGGAGGTGGGACACTGAAGCTTTCTTT. The rearrangement joins TRBV2 to TRBJ1-1; D gene unclear. Between the trimmed V and J ends, which lost 2 bases and 3 bases, there was a span of 10 bases. CDR1 and CDR2 (germline): SNHLY, FYNNEI. This CDR3 has 14 amino acids.

The sample holds a few counts of this clone. The V call is TRBV30, the J call TRBJ2-1; 8 bases are a match to TRBD2. The CDR3 runs 15 residues. Germline V gene sequence: CDR1 GTSNPN, CDR2 SVGIG (reference sequence). With V trimmed by 5 bases and J by 0 bases, 6 bases remained unmatched. CDR3 loop: CAWAQAGDSYNEQFF. The CDR3 bases are TGTGCCTGGGCCCAAGCGGGGGACTCCTACAATGAGCAGTTCTTC.

The gene calls are TRBV6-5 and TRBJ1-6; 7 nucleotides align to TRBD1. Trimming took 2 bases from V and 8 from J; bases not matched to a gene: 6. The CDR3 spans 15 residues. The germline gives CDR1 MNHEY, CDR2 SVGAGI. The CDR3, as DNA: TGTGCCAGCAGTTACGGAGGGGACAGACATTCACCCCTCCACTTT. Its protein is CASSYGGDRHSPLHF.

As DNA, the CDR3 is TGTGCCAGCAGTGAAGGGCTATGGGGCTACACCTTC. Protein: CASSEGLWGYTF. The chain employs TRBV25-1 and TRBJ1-2; no reliable D call. Between the trimmed V and J ends, which lost 2 bases and 8 bases, there was a span of 9 bases. There are 12 residues in the CDR3. The germline gives CDR1 MGHDK, CDR2 SYGVNS.

The V call is TRBV28, the J call TRBJ2-5; 10 bases are a match to TRBD2. The J segment lost 2 bases and the V segment lost 3 bases, leaving 3 bases of the junction unmatched. There are 15 residues in the CDR3. Germline V gene sequence: CDR1 MDHEN, CDR2 SYDVKM. The CDR3 sequence: CASSLERGGQETQYF. Here the CDR3 DNA reads TGTGCCAGCAGTTTGGAGCGGGGGGGACAAGAGACCCAGTACTTC.

The genes are TRBV14 and TRBJ1-2; 8 nucleotides line up with TRBD1. The J segment lost 5 bases and the V segment lost 4 bases, leaving 3 bases of the junction unmatched. Germline V lookup: CDR1 SGHDN, CDR2 FVKESK. The CDR3 is 13 amino acids. The CDR3 protein is CASSPYRGYGYTF. The DNA of the CDR3 is TGTGCCAGCAGCCCGTACAGGGGGTATGGCTACACCTTC.

The rearrangement links TRBV30 to TRBJ1-4, with a weak D call TRBD1 (5 bases). This CDR3 has 14 residues. V was trimmed by 0 bases and J by 8 bases, leaving 13 bases between them. Germline values: CDR1 GTSNPN, CDR2 SVGIG (reference sequence). CDR3: CAWSVWGRQEKLFF. The CDR3 nucleotides read TGTGCCTGGAGTGTATGGGGCAGGCAAGAAAAACTGTTTTTT.

This clone has just a few counts. V usage is TRBV11-2 and J usage is TRBJ1-4; D perhaps matches TRBD1 (6 bases). Trimming pared 1 base from V and 7 bases from J, leaving 13 bases between. Per the germline V gene, CDR1 is SGHAT and CDR2 is FQNNGV. The length of the CDR3 is 15 residues. The CDR3 DNA reads as TGTGCCAGCAGCTTAGGCCAACAGGGCGGTGAAAAACTGTTTTTT. This translates into CASSLGQQGGEKLFF.

The genes are TRBV2 and TRBJ2-2; D uncertain. The germline V gene has CDR1 SNHLY and CDR2 FYNNEI. The CDR3 is 15 amino acids. V was trimmed by 2 bases and J by 0 bases, leaving 7 bases between them. Here the CDR3 reads CASSERVANTGELFF. CDR3 sequence (DNA): TGTGCCAGCAGTGAACGGGTGGCGAACACCGGGGAGCTGTTTTTT. Full variable domain (rest looked up from reference TRBV2 and TRBJ2-2): EPEVTQTPSHQVTQMGQEVILRCVPISNHLYFYWYRQILGQKVEFLVSFYNNEISEKSEIFDDQFSVERPDGSNFTLKIRSTKLEDSAMYFCASSERVANTGELFFGEGSRLTVL.

The rearrangement links TRBV19 to TRBJ1-1, with D possibly TRBD1 on 6 matching bases. CDR3 size: 14 residues. The V and J ends lost 6 bases and 0 bases respectively, with 11 bases between them. Germline CDR1 is LNHDA and CDR2 is SQIVND (reference sequence). The CDR3 sequence is CASSQDRLNTEAFF. The CDR3 DNA sequence: TGTGCCAGTAGCCAAGACAGGTTGAACACTGAAGCTTTCTTT.

This chain joins TRBV29-1 and TRBJ2-5, with D tentatively TRBD1 (6 bases). Germline V gene lookup returns CDR1 SQVTM and CDR2 ANQGSEA. V was pared by 2 bases and J by 2 bases, with 6 bases between. The CDR3 length is 12 residues. The CDR3 spells CSVERGQETQYF. The DNA of the CDR3 is TGCAGCGTTGAAAGGGGGCAAGAGACCCAGTACTTC. Looking up the rest from reference TRBV29-1 and TRBJ2-5 gives the full variable domain: SAVISQKPSRDICQRGTSLTIQCQVDSQVTMMFWYRQQPGQSLTLIATANQGSEATYESGFVIDKFPISRPNLTFSTLTVSNMSPEDSSIYLCSVERGQETQYFGPGTRLLVL.

This chain joins TRBV4-1 and TRBJ2-7; 9 positions agree with TRBD1. Germline values: CDR1 MGHRA, CDR2 YSYEKL. This CDR3 comprises 15 residues. Unmatched junction bases numbered 8, after V lost 4 bases and J lost 4 bases. Written as DNA, the CDR3 is TGCGCCAGCAGCCCCTTTGACAGGGGGTCATACGAGCAGTACTTC. Translated: CASSPFDRGSYEQYF.

The rearrangement joins TRBV5-6 to TRBJ2-5, with 7 bases lining up with TRBD1. CDR1 and CDR2 (germline): SGHDT, YYEEEE. Trimming took 4 bases from V and 2 from J; bases not matched to a gene: 5. The length of the CDR3 is 14 residues. CDR3 residues: CASSIGTVQETQYF. The CDR3, as DNA: TGTGCCAGCAGCATAGGGACAGTTCAAGAGACCCAGTACTTC.

The chain combines TRBV6-5 with TRBJ1-2; 7 bases match TRBD1. J lost 2 bases, V lost 11 bases, and 5 bases had no gene match. CDR3 length: 12 amino acids. Germline CDR1 reads MNHEY; CDR2 reads SVGAGI. The CDR3 DNA follows: TGTGCCTGTGAACAGGGGAACTATGGCTACACCTTC. Translation: CACEQGNYGYTF.

V usage is TRBV3-1 (or the pseudogene TRBV3-2) and J usage is TRBJ1-4; a weak D match, TRBD1 (6 bases). The germline V gene has CDR1 LGHDT and CDR2 YNNKEL (reference sequence). V lost 5 bases and J lost 4, with 14 bases in between. The CDR3 totals 15 residues. The CDR3 loop reads CASSNGQHLNEKLFF. The CDR3, as DNA: TGTGCCAGCAGCAACGGACAGCACCTTAATGAAAAACTGTTTTTT.